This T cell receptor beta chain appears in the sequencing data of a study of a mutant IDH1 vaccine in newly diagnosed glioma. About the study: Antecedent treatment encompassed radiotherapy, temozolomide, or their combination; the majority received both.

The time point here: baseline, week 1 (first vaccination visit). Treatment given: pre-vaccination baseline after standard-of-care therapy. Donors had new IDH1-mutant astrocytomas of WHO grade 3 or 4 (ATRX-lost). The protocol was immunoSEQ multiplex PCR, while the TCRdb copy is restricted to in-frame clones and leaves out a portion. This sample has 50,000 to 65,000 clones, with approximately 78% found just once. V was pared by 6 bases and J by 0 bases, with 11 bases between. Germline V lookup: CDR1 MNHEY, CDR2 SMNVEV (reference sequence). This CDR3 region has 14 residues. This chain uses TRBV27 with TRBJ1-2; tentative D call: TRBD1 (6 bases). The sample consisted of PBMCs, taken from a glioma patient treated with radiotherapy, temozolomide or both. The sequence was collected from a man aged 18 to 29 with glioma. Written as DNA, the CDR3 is TGTGCCAGCAGCCCCGGACAGACTAACTATGGCTACACCTTC. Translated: CASSPGQTNYGYTF.